This T cell receptor beta chain was sequenced for a study of PD-L1 blockade in urothelial cancer. Background on the study: At 6 weeks and at 3 weeks (second dose) after treatment start, blood was analyzed.

The CDR3 runs 16 residues. Germline V lookup: CDR1 SQVTM, CDR2 ANQGSEA. The ends lost 6 bases at V and 0 bases at J; junction bases unmatched: 6. TCRdb's copy holds only in-frame clones and misses some; the assay was immunoSEQ multiplex PCR. The table shows 41,000 or so clones, with 82% occurring only once. The rearrangement uses TRBV29-1 and TRBJ2-7; 15 bases agree with TRBD2. The starting material was PBMCs, obtained around atezolizumab (anti-PD-L1) treatment. This TCR was sampled from a man in his 60s with urothelial cancer. CDR3 in DNA: TGCAGCGTCGGCGGGACTAGCGGGGGGAGCTCCTACGAGCAGTACTTC. Encoded protein: CSVGGTSGGSSYEQYF.